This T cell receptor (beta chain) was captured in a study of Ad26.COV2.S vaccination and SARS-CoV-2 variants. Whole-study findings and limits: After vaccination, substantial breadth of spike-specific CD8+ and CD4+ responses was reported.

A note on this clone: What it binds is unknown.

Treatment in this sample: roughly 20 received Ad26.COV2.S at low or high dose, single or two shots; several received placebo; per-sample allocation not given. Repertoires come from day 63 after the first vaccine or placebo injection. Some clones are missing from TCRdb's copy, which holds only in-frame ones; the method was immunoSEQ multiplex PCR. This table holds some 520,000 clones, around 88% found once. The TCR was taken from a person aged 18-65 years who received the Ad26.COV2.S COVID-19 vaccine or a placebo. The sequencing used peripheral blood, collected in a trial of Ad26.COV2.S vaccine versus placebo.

CDR3 residues: CASSETSGRAGSYNEQFF. Here the CDR3 DNA reads TGTGCCAGCTCGGAGACTAGCGGGAGGGCCGGGTCCTACAATGAGCAGTTCTTC. This chain connects TRBV7-6 to TRBJ2-1; 14 nucleotides agree with TRBD2. The CDR3 length is 18 residues. CDR1 is SGHVS and CDR2 is FNYEAQ in the germline V gene. Germline trimming cut 8 bases from V and 1 base from J; bases unmatched to any gene: 10.